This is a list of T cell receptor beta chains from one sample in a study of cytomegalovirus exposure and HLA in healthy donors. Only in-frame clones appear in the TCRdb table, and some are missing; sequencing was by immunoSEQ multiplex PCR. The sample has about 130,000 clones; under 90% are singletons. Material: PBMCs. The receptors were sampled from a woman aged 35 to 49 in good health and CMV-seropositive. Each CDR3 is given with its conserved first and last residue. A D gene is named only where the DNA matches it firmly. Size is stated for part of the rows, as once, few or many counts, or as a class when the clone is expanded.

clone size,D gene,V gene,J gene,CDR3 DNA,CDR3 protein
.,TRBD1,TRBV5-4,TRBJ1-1,TGTGCCAGCAGCCTGGGACAGGCCACTGAAGCTTTCTTT,CASSLGQATEAFF
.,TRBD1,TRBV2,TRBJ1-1,TGTGCCAGGCGACAGGGGACGGACACTGAAGCTTTCTTT,CARRQGTDTEAFF
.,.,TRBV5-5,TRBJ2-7,TGTGCCAGCAGCTTGGACGTCTGGCCCTACGAGCAGTACTTC,CASSLDVWPYEQYF
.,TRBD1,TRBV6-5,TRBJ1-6,TGTGCCAGCAGGTACAGGGGTGATCATAATTCACCCCTCCACTTT,CASRYRGDHNSPLHF
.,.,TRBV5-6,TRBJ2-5,TGTGCCAGCAGCACCCCCGGGGGAGGAGAGACCCAGTACTTC,CASSTPGGGETQYF
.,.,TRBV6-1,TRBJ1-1,TGTGCCAGCAGTGAACGGGGTCACACTGAAGCTTTCTTT,CASSERGHTEAFF
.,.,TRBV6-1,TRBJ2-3,TGTGCCAGCAGTGAAGGAGGAATACCTTCCACAGATACGCAGTATTTT,CASSEGGIPSTDTQYF
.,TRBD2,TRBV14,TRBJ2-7,TGTGCCAGCAGCCAAGAACTAGCGGGAGGGCCAATAGACGAGCAGTACTTC,CASSQELAGGPIDEQYF
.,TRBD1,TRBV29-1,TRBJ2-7,TGCAGCGTCCTAGGGACAGGGGGGTCCTACGAGCAGTACTTC,CSVLGTGGSYEQYF
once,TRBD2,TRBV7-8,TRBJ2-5,TGTGCCAGCAGCTCGGGACTAGCGGGAGGGCCATACCAAGAGACCCAGTACTTC,CASSSGLAGGPYQETQYF
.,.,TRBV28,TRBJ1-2,TGTGCCAGCGTGGGGCCCACTATTAATGGCTACACCTTC,CASVGPTINGYTF
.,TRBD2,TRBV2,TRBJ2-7,TGTGCCAGCAGCAATAGCGGGAGTAATACTTACGAGCAGTACTTC,CASSNSGSNTYEQYF
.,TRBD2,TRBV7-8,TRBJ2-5,TGTGCCAGCAGTCCCGGACTAGCGGGCCAAGAGACCCAATACTTC,CASSPGLAGQETQYF
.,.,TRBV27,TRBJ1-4,TGTGCCAGCAGTGAGGTTTCTAATGAAAAACTGTTTTTT,CASSEVSNEKLFF
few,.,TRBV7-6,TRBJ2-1,TGTGCCAGCAGCCCTTTAAGCCTTGCCTACAATGAGCAGTTCTTC,CASSPLSLAYNEQFF
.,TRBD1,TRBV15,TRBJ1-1,TGTGCCACCAGCAGCCGGGACAGGGTTACTGAAGCTTTCTTT,CATSSRDRVTEAFF
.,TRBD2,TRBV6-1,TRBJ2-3,TGTGCCAGCAGTGGGCGGGGCGGGAGTGTGGAAGATACGCAGTATTTT,CASSGRGGSVEDTQYF
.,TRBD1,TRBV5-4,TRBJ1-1,TGTGCCAGCAGCTCCAGTCCCGGGACAGGGACAGGTGAAGCTTTCTTT,CASSSSPGTGTGEAFF
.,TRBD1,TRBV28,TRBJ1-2,TGTGCCGGTAGAGGGGGCGCGGGGTTGGACTATGGCTACACCTTC,CAGRGGAGLDYGYTF
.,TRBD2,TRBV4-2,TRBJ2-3,TGTGCCAGCAGCCAAGATACAGGACTAGCGGGATCAGATACGCAGTATTTT,CASSQDTGLAGSDTQYF
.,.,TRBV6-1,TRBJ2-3,TGTGCCAGCAGTGAAATCTGGTCTAGAACAGATACGCAGTATTTT,CASSEIWSRTDTQYF
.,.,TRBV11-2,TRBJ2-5,TGTGCCAGCAGCTTATTGGGTACTAGGGCAGTCGAGACCCAGTACTTC,CASSLLGTRAVETQYF
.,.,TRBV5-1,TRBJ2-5,TGCGCCAGCAGCCTCGGCCAAGAGACCCAGTACTTC,CASSLGQETQYF
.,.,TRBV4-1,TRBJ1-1,TGCGCCAGCAGCCAAGGCGGTGGGGGCTTTGGTGAAGCTTTCTTT,CASSQGGGGFGEAFF
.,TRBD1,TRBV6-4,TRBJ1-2,TGTGCCAGCAGTGCCAATACCAGGGGGGATGGCTACACCTTC,CASSANTRGDGYTF
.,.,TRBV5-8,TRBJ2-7,TGTGCCAGCAGCATATACCTAGCGCAACTCTCCTACGAGCAGTACTTC,CASSIYLAQLSYEQYF
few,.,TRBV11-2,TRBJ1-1,TGTGCCAGCAGCTTTTGGCAGAACACTGAAGCTTTCTTT,CASSFWQNTEAFF
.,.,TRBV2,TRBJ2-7,TGTGCCAGCAGTGATCCTAGAGCCTACGAGCAGTACTTC,CASSDPRAYEQYF
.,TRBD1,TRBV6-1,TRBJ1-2,TGTGCCAGCAGTGAAGTGGACAGGGGGCGCGGGACTGACTACACCTTC,CASSEVDRGRGTDYTF
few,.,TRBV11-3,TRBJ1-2,TGTGCCAGCAGCTTAGGGGGGGATTCAAGCTATGGCTACACCTTC,CASSLGGDSSYGYTF
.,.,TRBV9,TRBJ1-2,TGTGCCAGCAGCCGAGCGGAGTCCTCGGCTATCTATGGCTACACCTTC,CASSRAESSAIYGYTF
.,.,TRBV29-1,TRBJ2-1,TGCAGCGTTATTGAGGGCCGATTGGACGAGCAGTTCTTC,CSVIEGRLDEQFF
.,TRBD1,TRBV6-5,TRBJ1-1,TGTGCCAGCAGTTATGGACAGGAGAACACTGAAGCTTTCTTT,CASSYGQENTEAFF
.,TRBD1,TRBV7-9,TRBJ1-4,TGTGCCAGCAGCTTAGTTGGACAGGGGGATGAAAAACTGTTTTTT,CASSLVGQGDEKLFF
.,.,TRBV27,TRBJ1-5,TGTGCCAGCAGTTCGGCCGGGAGACTCAATCAGCCCCAGCATTTT,CASSSAGRLNQPQHF
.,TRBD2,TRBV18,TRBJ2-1,TGTGCCAGCTCACCACCGGGGGGGTATGAGCAGTTCTTC,CASSPPGGYEQFF
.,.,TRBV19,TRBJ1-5,TGTGCCAGTAGCCCCCCTGGGAGGGTTCAGCCCCAGCATTTT,CASSPPGRVQPQHF